The rows below give T cell receptor beta chains drawn from one sample of a study of cytomegalovirus exposure and HLA in healthy donors. The repertoire was sequenced with immunoSEQ multiplex PCR; TCRdb's copy has only in-frame clones and lacks some. In the table there are 85,000 to 120,000 clones, about four fifths of which are singletons. The sequenced material came from PBMCs. The origin of the receptors is a woman aged 50 to 65 in good health and CMV-seropositive. The CDR3 runs from the conserved cysteine through the conserved F or W. A D gene is named only where the DNA matches it firmly. Rows may omit the clone size; those that give it use once, few, many or a size class.

TRBJ1-4 | TRBV9 | NA | NA | CASSPKRVGGEKLFF | TGTGCCAGCAGCCCAAAGAGGGTCGGTGGTGAAAAACTGTTTTTT
TRBJ2-1 | TRBV7-2 | NA | NA | CASSLGHPDYNEQFF | TGTGCCAGCAGCTTAGGGCACCCAGACTACAATGAGCAGTTCTTC
TRBJ1-1 | TRBV7-9 | NA | TRBD1 | CASSTPQGTLNTEAFF | TGTGCCAGCAGCACACCACAGGGGACCTTGAACACTGAAGCTTTCTTT
TRBJ2-7 | TRBV5-1 | NA | NA | CASSLWTASYEQYF | TGCGCCAGCAGCTTGTGGACAGCCTCCTACGAGCAGTACTTC
TRBJ2-3 | TRBV2 | NA | NA | CASRKGQRETDTQYF | TGTGCCAGCAGAAAGGGGCAGAGAGAGACAGATACGCAGTATTTT
TRBJ1-2 | TRBV2 | NA | NA | CASRGVGGYGYTF | TGTGCCAGCAGGGGGGTGGGGGGCTATGGCTACACCTTC
TRBJ1-2 | TRBV6-5 | NA | NA | CASSQGQGYTF | TGTGCCAGCAGTCAGGGCCAAGGCTACACCTTC
TRBJ2-3 | TRBV9 | once | NA | CASSASSPSTDTQYF | TGTGCCAGCAGCGCCTCTAGTCCTAGCACAGATACGCAGTATTTT
TRBJ2-3 | TRBV29-1 | few | NA | CSVEAVQGNLADTQYF | TGCAGCGTTGAAGCTGTACAGGGAAATTTGGCAGATACGCAGTATTTT
TRBJ1-2 | TRBV2 | NA | NA | CASRVTGFGYGYTF | TGTGCCAGCAGGGTGACAGGCTTCGGCTATGGCTACACCTTC
TRBJ2-7 | TRBV4-3 | NA | TRBD1 | CASSRTGTGRDEQYF | TGCGCCAGCAGCCGCACCGGGACAGGGCGCGACGAGCAGTACTTC
TRBJ1-1 | TRBV18 | NA | TRBD1 | CASSPEIQGAASVAFF | TGTGCCAGCTCACCCGAGATTCAGGGGGCGGCTTCAGTAGCTTTCTTT
TRBJ1-3 | TRBV4-3 | NA | NA | CASSQELTANSGNTIYF | TGCGCCAGCAGCCAAGAACTGACAGCCAACTCTGGAAACACCATATATTTT
TRBJ2-5 | TRBV28 | NA | NA | CASREQGQRETQYF | TGTGCCAGCAGAGAGCAAGGACAGCGAGAGACCCAGTACTTC
TRBJ1-5 | TRBV23-1 | NA | NA | CASSQPQGNQPQHF | TGCGCCAGCAGTCAGCCTCAGGGAAATCAGCCCCAGCATTTT
TRBJ2-1 | TRBV19 | NA | NA | CASSPGYITYNEQFF | TGTGCCAGTAGTCCAGGGTATATCACCTACAATGAGCAGTTCTTC
TRBJ1-1 | TRBV6-5 | few | TRBD1 | CASSYARQGSWTEAFF | TGTGCCAGCAGTTACGCAAGACAGGGGTCATGGACTGAAGCTTTCTTT
TRBJ2-7 | TRBV7-9 | NA | NA | CSSSLYQGGEQYF | TGTTCCAGCAGCTTATACCAGGGGGGCGAGCAGTACTTC
TRBJ1-5 | TRBV18 | NA | TRBD1 | CASSPGTVGSNQPQHF | TGTGCCAGCTCACCGGGGACAGTTGGGAGTAACCAGCCCCAGCATTTT
TRBJ1-6 | TRBV7-9 | NA | NA | CASSVLSSGVYNSPLHF | TGTGCCAGCAGCGTTCTTAGTTCAGGGGTCTATAATTCACCCCTCCACTTT
TRBJ1-1 | TRBV30 | once | NA | CAWSVQEQNTEAFF | TGTGCCTGGAGTGTACAGGAGCAGAACACTGAAGCTTTCTTT
TRBJ1-2 | TRBV5-8 | NA | NA | CASSLGFDSLYGYTF | TGTGCCAGCAGCTTGGGATTCGACAGCCTCTATGGCTACACCTTC
TRBJ1-4 | TRBV10-3 | NA | NA | CAISAGPNEKLFF | TGTGCCATCTCCGCAGGCCCTAATGAAAAACTGTTTTTT
TRBJ2-7 | TRBV5-1 | NA | NA | CASSFGALSSYEQYF | TGCGCCAGCAGCTTTGGGGCGTTAAGCTCCTACGAGCAGTACTTC
TRBJ1-6 | TRBV19 | NA | TRBD1 | CASSVDRANSPLHF | TGTGCCAGTAGTGTGGACAGGGCTAATTCACCCCTCCACTTT
TRBJ2-2 | TRBV11-3 | few | TRBD1 | CASSPTFWDRGENTGELFF | TGTGCCAGCAGCCCAACCTTTTGGGACAGGGGCGAGAACACCGGGGAGCTGTTTTTT
TRBJ2-5 | TRBV2 | NA | NA | CASSEARMGGGETQYF | TGTGCCAGCAGTGAAGCGCGGATGGGAGGTGGGGAGACCCAGTACTTC
TRBJ1-1 | TRBV27 | few | NA | CASSLRGFTEAFF | TGTGCCAGCAGTTTACGGGGGTTCACTGAAGCTTTCTTT
TRBJ1-2 | TRBV7-9 | few | NA | CASSAPNRDGYTF | TGTGCCAGCAGCGCCCCCAACAGGGACGGCTACACCTTC
TRBJ2-1 | TRBV10-3 | NA | NA | CAILSTGTYNEQFF | TGTGCCATCCTCTCTACGGGGACCTACAATGAGCAGTTCTTC
TRBJ2-7 | TRBV7-9 | NA | TRBD1 | CSSSYLQGAEQYF | TGTTCCAGCAGCTATCTCCAGGGGGCAGAGCAGTACTTC
TRBJ2-2 | TRBV5-6 | NA | TRBD1 | CASSPGQGFPGELFF | TGTGCCAGCTCTCCGGGACAGGGATTCCCCGGGGAGCTGTTTTTT
TRBJ2-5 | TRBV29-1 | NA | NA | CSVEAAGGWETQYF | TGCAGCGTTGAGGCCGCAGGGGGGTGGGAGACCCAGTACTTC
TRBJ2-3 | TRBV10-2 | NA | TRBD2 | CASTRLAGEDTQYF | TGCGCCAGCACCCGACTAGCGGGGGAGGATACGCAGTATTTT
TRBJ1-1 | TRBV5-1 | NA | NA | CASRLDPSGDTEAFF | TGCGCCAGCAGGTTGGACCCATCGGGGGACACTGAAGCTTTCTTT
TRBJ1-2 | TRBV5-4 | NA | TRBD1 | CASSLLLGNRGPNYGYTF | TGTGCCAGCAGCCTCCTTCTGGGAAACAGGGGACCTAACTATGGCTACACCTTC
TRBJ1-2 | TRBV7-9 | NA | NA | CASSLGSVAAAPYGYTF | TGTGCCAGCAGCTTAGGATCGGTGGCGGCGGCCCCCTATGGCTACACCTTC
TRBJ2-5 | TRBV28 | NA | TRBD1 | CASSLLTGARRETQYF | TGTGCCAGCAGTTTATTAACAGGGGCGCGAAGAGAGACCCAGTACTTC
TRBJ2-5 | TRBV7-3 | NA | TRBD2 | CASSLTSTSGGEETQYF | TGTGCCAGCAGCTTAACGAGTACTAGCGGGGGGGAAGAGACCCAGTACTTC
TRBJ1-1 | TRBV28 | few | NA | CASSPGEKNTEAFF | TGTGCCAGCAGTCCGGGGGAGAAGAACACTGAAGCTTTCTTT
TRBJ1-4 | TRBV30 | NA | TRBD1 | CAWSEGATYRQGASGKLFF | TGTGCCTGGAGTGAGGGGGCTACCTACCGACAGGGGGCGAGTGGAAAACTGTTTTTT
TRBJ2-5 | TRBV19 | NA | TRBD2 | CASSRLAGNQETQYF | TGTGCCAGTAGCCGACTAGCGGGGAACCAAGAGACCCAGTACTTC
TRBJ1-6 | TRBV5-4 | NA | NA | CASSLGAGGGSSYNSPLHF | TGTGCCAGCAGCTTGGGGGCCGGGGGGGGAAGCTCCTATAATTCACCCCTCCACTTT
TRBJ1-2 | TRBV4-2 | NA | NA | CASSQGGGFYGYTF | TGTGCCAGCAGCCAGGGTGGGGGGTTCTATGGCTACACCTTC
TRBJ2-1 | TRBV11-2 | NA | TRBD1 | CASSLGQRWNNEQFF | TGTGCCAGCAGCTTGGGACAGCGCTGGAACAATGAGCAGTTCTTC
TRBJ1-2 | TRBV28 | NA | TRBD1 | CASSIGTGGGYGYTF | TGTGCCAGCAGTATCGGGACAGGGGGCGGCTATGGCTACACCTTC
TRBJ1-2 | TRBV7-3 | NA | TRBD1 | CASSLGQGDYGYTF | TGTGCCAGCAGCTTAGGACAGGGTGACTATGGCTACACCTTC
TRBJ2-5 | TRBV27 | NA | TRBD2 | CASSGFGSPGGPYF | TGTGCCAGCAGTGGCTTTGGGTCGCCGGGAGGTCCGTACTTC
TRBJ1-2 | TRBV30 | NA | NA | CAWSLGAYGYTF | TGTGCCTGGAGCCTGGGAGCCTATGGCTACACCTTC